Sequencing of this T cell receptor beta chain was carried out in a study of T cells in localized non-small cell lung cancer. Study observations and caveats: Of the top 100 tumor clones, median roughly 53 were in adjacent lung, over 25 among its top 100. There was higher T cell clonality in uninvolved adjacent lung than in tumor, and it was highest there.

Germline V lookup: CDR1 SGHAT, CDR2 FQNNGV. V shed 3 bases and J shed 4 bases, with 12 bases lying between them. This CDR3 contains 14 residues. As for this clone: Its specificity is unknown.

Using immunoSEQ multiplex PCR, the repertoire was profiled, and TCRdb retains in-frame clones only, with some absent. The sample contains 17,000 or so clones, around 83% of which appear only once. The receptor was derived from a male donor aged 60 or older with stage III lung adenocarcinoma. This specimen was peripheral blood, taken before any cancer treatment. The V and J genes are TRBV11-2 and TRBJ1-1, with D unclear. The CDR3 loop reads CASSLELKGTEAFF. The CDR3 bases are TGTGCCAGCAGCTTGGAGTTAAAGGGCACTGAAGCTTTCTTT.